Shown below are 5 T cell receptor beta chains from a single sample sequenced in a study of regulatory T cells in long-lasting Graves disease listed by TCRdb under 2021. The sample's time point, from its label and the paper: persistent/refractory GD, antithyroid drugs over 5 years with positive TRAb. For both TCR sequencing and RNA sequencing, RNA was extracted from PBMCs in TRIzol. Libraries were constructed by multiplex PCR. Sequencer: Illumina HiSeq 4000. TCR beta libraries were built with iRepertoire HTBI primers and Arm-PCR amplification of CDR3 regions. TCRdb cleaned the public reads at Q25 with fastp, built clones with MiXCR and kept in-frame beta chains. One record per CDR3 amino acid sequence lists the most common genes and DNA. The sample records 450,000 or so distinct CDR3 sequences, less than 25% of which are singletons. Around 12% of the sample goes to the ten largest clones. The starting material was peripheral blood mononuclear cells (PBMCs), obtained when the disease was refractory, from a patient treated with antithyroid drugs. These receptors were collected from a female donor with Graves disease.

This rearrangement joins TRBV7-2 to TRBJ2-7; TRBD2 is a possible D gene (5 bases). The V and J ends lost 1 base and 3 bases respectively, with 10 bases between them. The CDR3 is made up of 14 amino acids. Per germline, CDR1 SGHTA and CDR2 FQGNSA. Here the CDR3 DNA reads TGTGCCAGCAGCTTAGTACTAGGCGACTACGAGCAGTACTTC. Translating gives CASSLVLGDYEQYF.

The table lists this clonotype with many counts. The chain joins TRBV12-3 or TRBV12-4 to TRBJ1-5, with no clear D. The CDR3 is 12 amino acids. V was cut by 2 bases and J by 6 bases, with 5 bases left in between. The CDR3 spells CASSLWSQPQHF. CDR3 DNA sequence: TGTGCCAGCAGTTTATGGAGTCAGCCCCAGCATTTT.

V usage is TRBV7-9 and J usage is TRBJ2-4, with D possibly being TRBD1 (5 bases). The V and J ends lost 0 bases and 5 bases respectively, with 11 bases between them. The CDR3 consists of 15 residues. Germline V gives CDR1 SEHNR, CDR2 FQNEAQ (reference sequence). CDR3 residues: CASSLALGAENIQYF. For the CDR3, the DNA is TGTGCCAGCAGCTTAGCCCTAGGGGCAGAAAACATTCAGTACTTC.

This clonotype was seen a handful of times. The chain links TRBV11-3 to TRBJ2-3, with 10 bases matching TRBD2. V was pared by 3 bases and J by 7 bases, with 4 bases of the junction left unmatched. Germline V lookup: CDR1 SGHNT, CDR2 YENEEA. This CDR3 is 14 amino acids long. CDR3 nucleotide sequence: TGTGCCAGCAGCTTTAGCGGGAGGCGGAATACGCAGTATTTT. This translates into CASSFSGRRNTQYF.

CDR3: CASSQDLVIGNTEAFF. CDR3 in DNA: TGTGCCAGCAGCCAAGATTTAGTGATTGGGAACACTGAAGCTTTCTTT. The V and J genes are TRBV14 and TRBJ1-1; D remains ambiguous. This CDR3 is built from 16 residues. The germline V gene has CDR1 SGHDN and CDR2 FVKESK. Trimming cost V 0 bases and J 1 base, with 12 bases left between them.